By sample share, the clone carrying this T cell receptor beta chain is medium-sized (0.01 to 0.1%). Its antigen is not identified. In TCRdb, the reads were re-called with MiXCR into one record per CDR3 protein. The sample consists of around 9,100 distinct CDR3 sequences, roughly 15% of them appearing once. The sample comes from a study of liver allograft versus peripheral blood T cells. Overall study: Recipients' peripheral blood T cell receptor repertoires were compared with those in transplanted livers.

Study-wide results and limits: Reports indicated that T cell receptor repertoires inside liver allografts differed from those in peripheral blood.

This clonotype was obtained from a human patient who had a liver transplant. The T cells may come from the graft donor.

The chain's CDR3 is CASSYSISTGELFF. DNA for the CDR3: TGTGCCAGCAGTTACTCGATATCCACCGGGGAGCTGTTTTTT. This sequence joins TRBV6-5 and TRBJ2-2; D remains unclear. The germline gives CDR1 MNHEY, CDR2 SVGAGI. The CDR3 is 14 residues long. The V end was cut by 0 bases, the J end by 4 bases, with 6 bases between.